These 7 T cell receptor beta chains share one sample of origin, sequenced in a study of human T cells and chemical hapten exposure. Time point described: patch test 3, about 24 weeks after DPC sensitization. Documented treatment: therapeutic diphenylcyclopropenone sensitization with weekly scalp DPC. MiXCR, run by TCRdb on the RACE reads, gives a single entry per CDR3 protein. This table holds approximately 90,000 distinct CDR3 sequences, roughly a quarter found once. The source was whole blood, collected in connection with sensitization to the hapten diphenylcyclopropenone (DPC). All receptors derive from a man in his forties or fifties with alopecia areata. Some clones in this sample may be carry-over from other donors' samples.

This clonotype has only a few counts. The chain couples TRBV12-3 or TRBV12-4 to TRBJ2-2; D remains unclear. V lost 7 bases to trimming and J lost 6 bases, with 21 bases between them. This CDR3 comprises 16 residues. The CDR3 spells CASITQAVFQAGELFF. The CDR3 DNA sequence: TGTGCCAGCATTACCCAGGCGGTCTTTCAGGCCGGGGAGCTGTTTTTT.

The chain carries TRBV6-6 and TRBJ2-4; 13 positions match TRBD2. Germline lookup yields CDR1 MNHNY and CDR2 SVGAGI (reference sequence). CDR3 length: 19 residues. Unmatched junction bases numbered 11, after V lost 6 bases and J lost 0 bases. In nucleotides, the CDR3 is TGTGCCAGCAGAAATCCGGGACTAGCGGGGACTATAGCCAAAAACATTCAGTACTTC. It specifies CASRNPGLAGTIAKNIQYF.

This clonotype was counted between two and nine times. This chain joins TRBV5-5 and TRBJ2-5; D perhaps matches TRBD2 (6 bases). Per the germline V gene, CDR1 is SGHKS and CDR2 is YYEKEE (reference sequence). V was pared by 4 bases and J by 5 bases, with 9 bases between. The length of the CDR3 is 12 residues. The CDR3 DNA reads TGTGCCAGCAGCGCGGGGTCGGAGACCCAGTACTTC. This sequence encodes CASSAGSETQYF. Looking up the rest from reference TRBV5-5 and TRBJ2-5 gives the full variable domain: DAGVTQSPTHLIKTRGQQVTLRCSPISGHKSVSWYQQVLGQGPQFIFQYYEKEERGRGNFPDRFSARQFPNYSSELNVNALLLGDSALYLCASSAGSETQYFGPGTRLLVL.

The chain joins TRBV12-3 or TRBV12-4 to TRBJ2-1, with D possibly being TRBD1 (6 bases). The length of the CDR3 is 12 residues. V dropped 8 bases and J dropped 6 bases, with 11 bases sitting between them. CDR3 bases: TGTGCCAGCTGGACAGACGGCAATGAGCAGTTCTTC. Protein sequence: CASWTDGNEQFF.

This clonotype has a handful of counts. CDR3: CASRRAFGETQYF. The CDR3 DNA follows: TGTGCCAGCAGGAGGGCATTCGGAGAGACCCAGTACTTC. The chain couples TRBV2 to TRBJ2-5; D is perhaps TRBD2 (5 bases). CDR1 and CDR2 (germline): SNHLY, FYNNEI. V was cut by 6 bases and J by 4 bases, with 12 bases left in between. This CDR3 is 13 amino acids long.

This clonotype was picked up a small number of times. This chain connects TRBV7-9 to TRBJ2-3, with D possibly TRBD1 on 5 matching bases. V was pared by 2 bases and J by 1 base, with 19 bases between. This CDR3 region has 18 residues. Germline CDR1 reads SEHNR; CDR2 reads FQNEAQ (reference sequence). The CDR3 region is CASSLQGLGNLGTDTQYF. The CDR3 DNA is TGTGCCAGCAGCTTACAGGGTCTAGGCAACCTGGGCACAGATACGCAGTATTTT.

The sample holds a few counts of this clonotype. This chain joins TRBV20-1 and TRBJ1-1; tentative D call: TRBD1 (6 bases). CDR1 is DFQATT and CDR2 is SNEGSKA in the germline V gene (reference sequence). V lost 6 bases and J 5 bases, leaving 16 bases between the germline ends. The CDR3 loop spans 13 amino acids. The CDR3: CSAQTGSLTEAFF. For the CDR3, the DNA is TGCAGTGCCCAGACAGGCTCATTAACTGAAGCTTTCTTT.